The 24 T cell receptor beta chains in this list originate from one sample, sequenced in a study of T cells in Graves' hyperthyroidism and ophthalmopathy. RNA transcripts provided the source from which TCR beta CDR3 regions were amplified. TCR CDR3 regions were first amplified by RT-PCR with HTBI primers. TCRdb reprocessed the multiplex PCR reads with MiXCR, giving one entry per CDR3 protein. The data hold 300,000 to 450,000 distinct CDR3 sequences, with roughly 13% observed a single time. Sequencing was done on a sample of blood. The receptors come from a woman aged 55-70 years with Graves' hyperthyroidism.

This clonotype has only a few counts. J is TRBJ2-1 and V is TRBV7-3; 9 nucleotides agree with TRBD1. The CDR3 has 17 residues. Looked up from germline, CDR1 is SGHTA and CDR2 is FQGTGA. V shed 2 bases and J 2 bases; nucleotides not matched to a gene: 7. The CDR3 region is CASSLLGTGWTYNEQFF. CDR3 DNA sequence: TGTGCCAGCAGCTTACTTGGGACAGGGTGGACCTACAATGAGCAGTTCTTC.

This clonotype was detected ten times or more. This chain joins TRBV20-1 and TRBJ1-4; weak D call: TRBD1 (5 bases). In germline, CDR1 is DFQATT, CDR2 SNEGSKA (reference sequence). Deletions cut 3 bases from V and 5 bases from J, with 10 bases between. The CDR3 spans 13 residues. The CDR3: CSARATANEKLFF. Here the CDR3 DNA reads TGCAGTGCTAGGGCGACAGCAAATGAAAAACTGTTTTTT.

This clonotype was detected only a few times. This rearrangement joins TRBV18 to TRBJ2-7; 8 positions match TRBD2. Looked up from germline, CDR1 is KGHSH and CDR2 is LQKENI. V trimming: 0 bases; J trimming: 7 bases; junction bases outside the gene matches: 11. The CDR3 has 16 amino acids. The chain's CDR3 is CASSPPILSGKVEQYF. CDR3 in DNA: TGTGCCAGCTCACCACCGATCCTTAGCGGGAAGGTAGAGCAGTACTTC. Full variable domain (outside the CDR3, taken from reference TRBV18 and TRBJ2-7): NAGVMQNPRHLVRRRGQEARLRCSPMKGHSHVYWYRQLPEEGLKFMVYLQKENIIDESGMPKERFSAEFPKEGPSILRIQQVVRGDSAAYFCASSPPILSGKVEQYFGPGTRLTVT.

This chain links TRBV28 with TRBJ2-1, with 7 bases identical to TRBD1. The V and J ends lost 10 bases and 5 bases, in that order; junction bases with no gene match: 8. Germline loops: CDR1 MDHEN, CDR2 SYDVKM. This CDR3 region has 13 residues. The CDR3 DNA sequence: TGTGCCACCGGGACAGCTTTAGACAATGAGCAGTTCTTC. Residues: CATGTALDNEQFF. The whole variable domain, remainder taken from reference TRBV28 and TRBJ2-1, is DVKVTQSSRYLVKRTGEKVFLECVQDMDHENMFWYRQDPGLGLRLIYFSYDVKMKEKGDIPEGYSVSREKKERFSLILESASTNQTSMYLCATGTALDNEQFFGPGTRLTVL.

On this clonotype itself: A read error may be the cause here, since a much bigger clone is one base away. CDR3: CASSTSGLAAYNEQLF. The CDR3 nucleotides read TGCGCCAGCAGCACCTCTGGCCTAGCGGCTTACAATGAGCAGCTCTTC. The chain is built from TRBV5-1 and TRBJ2-1, with 7 nucleotides matching TRBD2. Per the germline V gene, CDR1 is SGHRS and CDR2 is YFSETQ. This CDR3 contains 16 residues. The full variable domain, its missing parts supplied by reference TRBV5-1 and TRBJ2-1, is KAGVTQTPRYLIKTRGQQVTLSCSPISGHRSVSWYQQTPGQGLQFLFEYFSETQRNKGNFPGRFSGRQFSNSRSEMNVSTLELGDSALYLCASSTSGLAAYNEQLFGPGTRLTVL.

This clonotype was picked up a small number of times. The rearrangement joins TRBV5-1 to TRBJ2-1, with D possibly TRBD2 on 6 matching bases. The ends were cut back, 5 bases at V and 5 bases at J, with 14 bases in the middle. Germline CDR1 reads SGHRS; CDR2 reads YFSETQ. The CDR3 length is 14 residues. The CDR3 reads CASRSSGKNNEQFF. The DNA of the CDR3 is TGCGCCAGCAGGAGTAGCGGAAAGAACAATGAGCAGTTCTTC.

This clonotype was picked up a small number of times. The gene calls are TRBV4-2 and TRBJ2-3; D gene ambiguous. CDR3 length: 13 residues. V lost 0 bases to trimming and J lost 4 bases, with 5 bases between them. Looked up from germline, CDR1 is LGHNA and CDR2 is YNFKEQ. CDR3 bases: TGTGCCAGCAGCCAAGATGGGGCAGATACGCAGTATTTT. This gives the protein CASSQDGADTQYF.

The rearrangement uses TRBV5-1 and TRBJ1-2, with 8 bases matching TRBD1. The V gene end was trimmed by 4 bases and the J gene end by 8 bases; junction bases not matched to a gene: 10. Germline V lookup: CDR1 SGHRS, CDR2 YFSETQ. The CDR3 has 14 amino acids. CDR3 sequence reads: CASSIQGAQRGYTF. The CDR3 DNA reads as TGCGCCAGCAGCATCCAGGGGGCGCAGAGGGGCTACACCTTC.

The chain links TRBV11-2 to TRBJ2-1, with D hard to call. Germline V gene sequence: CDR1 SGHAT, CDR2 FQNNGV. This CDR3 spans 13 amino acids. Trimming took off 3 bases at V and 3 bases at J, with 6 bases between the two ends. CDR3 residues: CASSFNDYNEQFF. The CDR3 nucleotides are TGTGCCAGCAGCTTTAACGACTACAATGAGCAGTTCTTC.

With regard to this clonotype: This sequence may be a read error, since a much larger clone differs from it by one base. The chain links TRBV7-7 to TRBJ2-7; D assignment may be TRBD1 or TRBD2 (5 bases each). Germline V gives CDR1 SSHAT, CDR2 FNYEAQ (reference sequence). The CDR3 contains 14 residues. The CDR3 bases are TGTGCTAGCAGCTTGAACGTGGGGGCCTACGAGCAGTACTTC. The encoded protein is CASSLNVGAYEQYF.

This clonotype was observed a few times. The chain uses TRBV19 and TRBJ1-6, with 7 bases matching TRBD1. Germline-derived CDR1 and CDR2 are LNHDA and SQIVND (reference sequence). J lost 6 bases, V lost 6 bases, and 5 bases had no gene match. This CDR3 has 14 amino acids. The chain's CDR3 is CASREGTVNSPLHF. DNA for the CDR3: TGTGCCAGTAGAGAGGGGACAGTTAATTCACCCCTCCACTTT.

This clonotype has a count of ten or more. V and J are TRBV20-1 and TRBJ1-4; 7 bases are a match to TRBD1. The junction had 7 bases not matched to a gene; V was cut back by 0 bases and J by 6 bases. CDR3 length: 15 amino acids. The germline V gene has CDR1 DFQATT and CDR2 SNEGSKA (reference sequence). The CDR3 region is CSARDPRDSDEKLFF. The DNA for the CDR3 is TGCAGTGCTAGAGATCCCCGGGACAGCGATGAAAAACTGTTTTTT.

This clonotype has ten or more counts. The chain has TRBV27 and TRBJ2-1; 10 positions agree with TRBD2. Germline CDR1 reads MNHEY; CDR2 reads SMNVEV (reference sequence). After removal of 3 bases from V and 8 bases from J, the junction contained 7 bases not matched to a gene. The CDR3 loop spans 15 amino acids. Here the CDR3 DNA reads TGTGCCAGCAGTTTCGGCCTAGCGGGAGCCGATGAGCAGTTCTTC. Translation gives CASSFGLAGADEQFF.

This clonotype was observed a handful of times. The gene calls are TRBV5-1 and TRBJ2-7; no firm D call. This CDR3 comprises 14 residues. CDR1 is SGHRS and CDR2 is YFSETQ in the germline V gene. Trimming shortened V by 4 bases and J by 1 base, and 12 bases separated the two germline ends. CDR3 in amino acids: CASSLQALSYEQYF. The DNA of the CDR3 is TGCGCCAGCAGCCTCCAGGCCCTGTCCTACGAGCAGTACTTC. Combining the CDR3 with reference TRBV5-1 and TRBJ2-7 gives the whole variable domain KAGVTQTPRYLIKTRGQQVTLSCSPISGHRSVSWYQQTPGQGLQFLFEYFSETQRNKGNFPGRFSGRQFSNSRSEMNVSTLELGDSALYLCASSLQALSYEQYFGPGTRLTVT.

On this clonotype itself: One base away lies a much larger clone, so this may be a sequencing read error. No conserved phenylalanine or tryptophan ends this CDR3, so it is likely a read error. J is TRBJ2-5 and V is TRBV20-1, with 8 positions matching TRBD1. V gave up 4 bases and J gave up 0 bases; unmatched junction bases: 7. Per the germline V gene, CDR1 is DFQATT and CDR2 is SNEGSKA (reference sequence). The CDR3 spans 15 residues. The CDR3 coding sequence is TGCAGTGCTACGACAGGGGATTCGTACCAAGAGACCCAGTACCTC. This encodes CSATTGDSYQETQYL.

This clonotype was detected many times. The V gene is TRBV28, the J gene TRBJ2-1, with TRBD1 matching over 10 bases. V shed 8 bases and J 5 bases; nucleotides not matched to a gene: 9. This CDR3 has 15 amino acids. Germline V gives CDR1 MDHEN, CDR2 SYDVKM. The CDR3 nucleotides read TGTGCCAGCGGAGCCGGGACAGGGGACAACAATGAGCAGTTCTTC. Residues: CASGAGTGDNNEQFF. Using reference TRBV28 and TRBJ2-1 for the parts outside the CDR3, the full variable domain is DVKVTQSSRYLVKRTGEKVFLECVQDMDHENMFWYRQDPGLGLRLIYFSYDVKMKEKGDIPEGYSVSREKKERFSLILESASTNQTSMYLCASGAGTGDNNEQFFGPGTRLTVL.

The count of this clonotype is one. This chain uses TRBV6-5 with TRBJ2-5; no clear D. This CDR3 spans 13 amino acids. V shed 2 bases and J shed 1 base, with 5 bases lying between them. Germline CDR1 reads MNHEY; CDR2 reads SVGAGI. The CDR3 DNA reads TGTGCCAGCAGTTACAGGATCCAAGAGACCCAGTACTTC. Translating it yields CASSYRIQETQYF.

CDR3 nucleotide sequence: TGTGCCAGCAGCTTAGAGGGGAGGGCCGAGCAGTACTTC. Protein product: CASSLEGRAEQYF. This chain joins TRBV11-2 and TRBJ2-7, with 7 bases matching TRBD2. Germline CDR1 SGHAT, CDR2 FQNNGV. V was clipped by 0 bases and J by 6 bases; unmatched bases: 2. The CDR3 is made up of 13 amino acids.

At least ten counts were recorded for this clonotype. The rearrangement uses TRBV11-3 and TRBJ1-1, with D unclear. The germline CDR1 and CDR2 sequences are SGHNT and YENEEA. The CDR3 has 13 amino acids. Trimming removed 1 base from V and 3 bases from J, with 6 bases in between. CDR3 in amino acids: CASSLVRDTEAFF. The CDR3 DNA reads TGTGCCAGCAGCTTAGTTCGGGACACTGAAGCTTTCTTT.

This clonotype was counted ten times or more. The CDR3 sequence: CATSRDRVDEQFF. The CDR3 DNA sequence: TGTGCCACCAGCAGAGACAGGGTAGATGAGCAGTTCTTC. The rearrangement links TRBV15 to TRBJ2-1, with D possibly TRBD1 on 5 matching bases. The CDR3 has 13 residues. Germline V gene sequence: CDR1 LNHNV, CDR2 YYDKDF (reference sequence). Trimming stripped 0 bases from V and 8 bases from J, with 8 bases between.

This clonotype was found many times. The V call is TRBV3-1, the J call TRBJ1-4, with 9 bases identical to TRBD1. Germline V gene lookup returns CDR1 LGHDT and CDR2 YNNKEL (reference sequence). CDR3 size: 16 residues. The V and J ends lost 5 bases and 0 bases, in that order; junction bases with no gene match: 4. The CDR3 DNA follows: TGTGCCAGCAGCTTTGGACAGGGGTCAACTAATGAAAAACTGTTTTTT. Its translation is CASSFGQGSTNEKLFF. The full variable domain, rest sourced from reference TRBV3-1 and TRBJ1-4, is DTAVSQTPKYLVTQMGNDKSIKCEQNLGHDTMYWYKQDSKKFLKIMFSYNNKELIINETVPNRFSPKSPDKAHLNLHINSLELGDSAVYFCASSFGQGSTNEKLFFGSGTQLSVL.

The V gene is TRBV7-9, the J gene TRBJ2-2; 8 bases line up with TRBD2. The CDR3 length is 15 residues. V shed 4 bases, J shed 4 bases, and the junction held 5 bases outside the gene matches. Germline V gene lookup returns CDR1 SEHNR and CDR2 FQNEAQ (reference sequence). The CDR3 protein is CASSSGRGATGELFF. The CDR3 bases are TGTGCCAGCAGCTCCGGGAGGGGGGCCACCGGGGAGCTGTTTTTT. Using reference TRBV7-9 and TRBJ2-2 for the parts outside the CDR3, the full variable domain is DTGVSQNPRHKITKRGQNVTFRCDPISEHNRLYWYRQTLGQGPEFLTYFQNEAQLEKSRLLSDRFSAERPKGSFSTLEIQRTEQGDSAMYLCASSSGRGATGELFFGEGSRLTVL.

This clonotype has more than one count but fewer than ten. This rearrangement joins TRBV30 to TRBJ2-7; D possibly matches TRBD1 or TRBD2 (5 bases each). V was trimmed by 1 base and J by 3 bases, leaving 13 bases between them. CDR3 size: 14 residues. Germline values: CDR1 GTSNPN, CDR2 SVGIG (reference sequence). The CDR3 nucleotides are TGTGCCTGGAGTGCCGGGACGTCTAGCTACGAGCAGTACTTC. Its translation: CAWSAGTSSYEQYF.

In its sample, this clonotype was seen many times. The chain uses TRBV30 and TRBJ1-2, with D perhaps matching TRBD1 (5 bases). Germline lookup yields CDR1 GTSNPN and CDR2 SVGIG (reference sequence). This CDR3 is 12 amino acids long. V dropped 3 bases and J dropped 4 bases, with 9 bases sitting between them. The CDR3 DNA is TGTGCCTGGAGGTACAGGAGCTATGGCTACACCTTC. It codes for CAWRYRSYGYTF.